These T cell receptor beta chains were read from a single sample in a study of molecular identifiers for immune sequencing clone quantification. Each CDR3 protein gets one entry after TCRdb re-called the PCR reads with MiXCR. Of tens of thousands of distinct CDR3 sequences listed, around 20% were seen once; the top ten hold more than 1.2%. Sequenced material: naive CD8+ T cells from blood, with Jurkat cell RNA spiked in. The origin of the receptors is a human donor in good health. Some libraries in this study had Jurkat cell RNA spiked in. CDR3s include the opening cysteine and the closing phenylalanine or tryptophan. A D gene is named only where the DNA matches it firmly. Not all rows give a size; the values are once, few, many and, for expanded clones, a class.

D gene: .
J gene: TRBJ2-7
clone size: .
V gene: TRBV4-1
CDR3 protein: CASSQLSGTVIEQYF
CDR3 DNA: TGCGCCAGCAGCCAATTATCCGGTACGGTTATCGAGCAGTACTTC

D gene: TRBD2
J gene: TRBJ2-7
clone size: many
V gene: TRBV19
CDR3 protein: CASSIAEGTKYYEQYF
CDR3 DNA: TGTGCCAGTAGTATAGCGGAGGGGACTAAATACTACGAGCAGTACTTC

D gene: .
J gene: TRBJ2-1
clone size: many
V gene: TRBV10-3
CDR3 protein: CATGEQVEQFF
CDR3 DNA: TGTGCCACCGGAGAACAGGTCGAGCAGTTCTTC

D gene: .
J gene: TRBJ1-6
clone size: many
V gene: TRBV7-2
CDR3 protein: CASSLASRGVGSPLHF
CDR3 DNA: TGTGCCAGCAGCTTAGCGTCCAGGGGAGTAGGTTCACCCCTCCACTTT

D gene: .
J gene: TRBJ1-3
clone size: few
V gene: TRBV3-1
CDR3 protein: CASSPVISGNTIYF
CDR3 DNA: TGTGCCAGCAGCCCAGTGATCTCTGGAAACACCATATATTTT

D gene: TRBD2
J gene: TRBJ2-7
clone size: many
V gene: TRBV27
CDR3 protein: CASRLAGPYEQYF
CDR3 DNA: TGTGCCAGCAGACTAGCGGGCCCCTACGAGCAGTACTTC

D gene: TRBD2
J gene: TRBJ2-5
clone size: few
V gene: TRBV11-2
CDR3 protein: CASSRVPSGRVPWETQYF
CDR3 DNA: TGTGCCAGCAGCAGGGTCCCCAGCGGGAGAGTCCCTTGGGAGACCCAGTACTTC

D gene: .
J gene: TRBJ2-3
clone size: .
V gene: TRBV6-2/TRBV6-3
CDR3 protein: CAGRGNAQYF
CDR3 DNA: TGTGCCGGCAGAGGGAATGCGCAGTATTTT

D gene: TRBD1
J gene: TRBJ1-1
clone size: many
V gene: TRBV11-3
CDR3 protein: CASSFGDSEAFF
CDR3 DNA: TGTGCCAGCAGCTTCGGGGACAGTGAAGCTTTCTTT

D gene: TRBD1
J gene: TRBJ2-7
clone size: .
V gene: TRBV19
CDR3 protein: CARVGTGDHDEQYF
CDR3 DNA: TGTGCCAGAGTCGGGACAGGGGACCATGACGAGCAGTACTTC

D gene: TRBD2
J gene: TRBJ2-1
clone size: .
V gene: TRBV29-1
CDR3 protein: CSVFPTSGIGNEQFF
CDR3 DNA: TGCAGCGTCTTCCCGACTAGCGGGATTGGCAATGAGCAGTTCTTC

D gene: .
J gene: TRBJ2-1
clone size: many
V gene: TRBV7-9
CDR3 protein: CASSNLNEQFF
CDR3 DNA: TGTGCCAGCAGCAACCTCAATGAGCAGTTCTTC

D gene: .
J gene: TRBJ1-6
clone size: many
V gene: TRBV7-8
CDR3 protein: CASSLEGNAAYSPLHF
CDR3 DNA: TGTGCCAGCAGCTTAGAGGGGAACGCTGCATATTCACCCCTCCACTTT

D gene: .
J gene: TRBJ2-7
clone size: many
V gene: TRBV12-3/TRBV12-4
CDR3 protein: CASSPGVYEQYF
CDR3 DNA: TGTGCCAGCAGCCCCGGAGTATACGAGCAGTACTTC

D gene: .
J gene: TRBJ2-7
clone size: many
V gene: TRBV7-6
CDR3 protein: CASSLAGGADEQYF
CDR3 DNA: TGTGCCAGCAGCTTAGCTGGGGGCGCGGACGAGCAGTACTTC

D gene: TRBD2
J gene: TRBJ2-1
clone size: many
V gene: TRBV4-2
CDR3 protein: CASSQALAGLGIHEQFF
CDR3 DNA: TGTGCCAGCAGCCAAGCTTTGGCAGGACTAGGGATTCATGAGCAGTTCTTC

D gene: TRBD1
J gene: TRBJ1-1
clone size: many
V gene: TRBV5-5
CDR3 protein: CASSQHRGGEAFF
CDR3 DNA: TGTGCCAGCAGCCAGCACAGGGGAGGTGAAGCTTTCTTT

D gene: TRBD2
J gene: TRBJ2-2
clone size: many
V gene: TRBV4-1
CDR3 protein: CASSVRGLAQNTGELFF
CDR3 DNA: TGCGCCAGCAGCGTTCGAGGACTAGCCCAGAACACCGGGGAGCTGTTTTTT

D gene: .
J gene: TRBJ2-7
clone size: many
V gene: TRBV11-2
CDR3 protein: CASSLVLYYEQYF
CDR3 DNA: TGTGCCAGCAGCTTAGTTCTGTACTACGAGCAGTACTTC

D gene: .
J gene: TRBJ2-1
clone size: many
V gene: TRBV2
CDR3 protein: CASSEGTMANEQFF
CDR3 DNA: TGTGCCAGCAGTGAAGGGACAATGGCGAATGAGCAGTTCTTC

D gene: .
J gene: TRBJ2-1
clone size: many
V gene: TRBV6-2/TRBV6-3
CDR3 protein: CASSYSGYEQFF
CDR3 DNA: TGTGCCAGCAGTTATTCGGGATATGAGCAGTTCTTC

D gene: .
J gene: TRBJ1-5
clone size: many
V gene: TRBV10-3
CDR3 protein: CAISEAGISNQPQHF
CDR3 DNA: TGTGCCATCAGTGAAGCGGGGATTAGCAATCAGCCCCAGCATTTT

D gene: .
J gene: TRBJ2-6
clone size: many
V gene: TRBV27
CDR3 protein: CASTQGVSGANVLTF
CDR3 DNA: TGTGCCAGCACCCAGGGCGTTTCTGGGGCCAACGTCCTGACTTTC

D gene: .
J gene: TRBJ1-5
clone size: many
V gene: TRBV19
CDR3 protein: CASSILEGSNQPQHF
CDR3 DNA: TGTGCCAGTAGTATCTTGGAGGGGAGCAATCAGCCCCAGCATTTT

D gene: .
J gene: TRBJ2-1
clone size: few
V gene: TRBV29-1
CDR3 protein: CSVGVYNEQFF
CDR3 DNA: TGCAGCGTTGGAGTCTACAATGAGCAGTTCTTC

D gene: .
J gene: TRBJ2-3
clone size: many
V gene: TRBV7-9
CDR3 protein: CASSPLSGRTDTQYF
CDR3 DNA: TGTGCCAGCAGCCCCCTTAGCGGACGCACAGATACGCAGTATTTT

D gene: TRBD1
J gene: TRBJ2-5
clone size: many
V gene: TRBV12-5
CDR3 protein: CASGLVDRPGAQYF
CDR3 DNA: TGTGCTAGTGGTTTGGTGGACAGGCCCGGGGCCCAGTACTTC

D gene: TRBD1
J gene: TRBJ1-2
clone size: many
V gene: TRBV27
CDR3 protein: CASSTGGGIRGYTF
CDR3 DNA: TGTGCCAGCAGTACAGGGGGCGGTATTCGTGGCTACACCTTC

D gene: .
J gene: TRBJ1-5
clone size: few
V gene: TRBV15
CDR3 protein: CATSRAGLSNQPQHF
CDR3 DNA: TGTGCCACCAGCAGAGCGGGACTTAGCAATCAGCCCCAGCATTTT

D gene: .
J gene: TRBJ2-2
clone size: .
V gene: TRBV4-3
CDR3 protein: CASSQGVSRAGELFF
CDR3 DNA: TGCGCCAGCAGCCAAGGGGTATCCCGGGCCGGGGAGCTGTTTTTT

D gene: TRBD1
J gene: TRBJ2-5
clone size: many
V gene: TRBV7-9
CDR3 protein: CASSLAKGAMGF
CDR3 DNA: TGTGCCAGCAGCTTAGCAAAGGGGGCAATGGGCTTC

D gene: .
J gene: TRBJ2-1
clone size: many
V gene: TRBV7-9
CDR3 protein: CAISKYNEQFF
CDR3 DNA: TGTGCCATCTCTAAATACAATGAGCAGTTCTTC

D gene: .
J gene: TRBJ2-2
clone size: few
V gene: TRBV30
CDR3 protein: CAWSVWGAGELFF
CDR3 DNA: TGTGCCTGGAGTGTTTGGGGGGCCGGGGAGCTGTTTTTT

D gene: .
J gene: TRBJ2-7
clone size: many
V gene: TRBV20-1
CDR3 protein: CSAPPGISPYEQYF
CDR3 DNA: TGCAGTGCTCCACCGGGAATATCTCCCTACGAGCAGTACTTC

D gene: .
J gene: TRBJ2-2
clone size: .
V gene: TRBV7-6
CDR3 protein: CASSFVLDTGELFF
CDR3 DNA: TGTGCCAGCAGCTTTGTCTTAGACACCGGGGAGCTGTTTTTT

D gene: .
J gene: TRBJ2-7
clone size: many
V gene: TRBV4-1
CDR3 protein: CASSQVEVGGYEQYF
CDR3 DNA: TGCGCCAGCAGCCAAGTAGAGGTCGGAGGGTACGAGCAGTACTTC